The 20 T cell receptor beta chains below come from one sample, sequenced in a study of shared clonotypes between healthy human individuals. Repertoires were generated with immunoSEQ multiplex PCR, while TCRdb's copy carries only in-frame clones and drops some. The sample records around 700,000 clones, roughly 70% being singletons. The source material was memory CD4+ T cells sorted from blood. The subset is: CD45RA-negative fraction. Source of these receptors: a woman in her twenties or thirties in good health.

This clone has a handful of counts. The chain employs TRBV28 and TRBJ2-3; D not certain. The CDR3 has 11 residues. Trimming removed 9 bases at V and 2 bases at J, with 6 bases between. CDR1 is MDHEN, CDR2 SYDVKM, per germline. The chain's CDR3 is CASQTTDTQYF. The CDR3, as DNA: TGTGCCAGTCAGACCACAGATACGCAGTATTTT.

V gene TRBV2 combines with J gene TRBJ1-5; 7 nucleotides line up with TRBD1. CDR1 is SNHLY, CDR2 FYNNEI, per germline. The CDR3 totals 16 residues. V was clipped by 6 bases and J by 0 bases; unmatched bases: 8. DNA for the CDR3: TGTGCCAGCAGGGCAACAGGGGCAGATAGCAATCAGCCCCAGCATTTT. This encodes CASRATGADSNQPQHF.

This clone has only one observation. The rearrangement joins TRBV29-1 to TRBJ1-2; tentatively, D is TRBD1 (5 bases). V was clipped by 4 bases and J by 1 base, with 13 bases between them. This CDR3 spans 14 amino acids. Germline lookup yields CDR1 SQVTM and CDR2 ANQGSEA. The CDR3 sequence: CSVVRQGGNYGYTF. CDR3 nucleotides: TGCAGCGTTGTAAGGCAGGGAGGTAACTATGGCTACACCTTC.

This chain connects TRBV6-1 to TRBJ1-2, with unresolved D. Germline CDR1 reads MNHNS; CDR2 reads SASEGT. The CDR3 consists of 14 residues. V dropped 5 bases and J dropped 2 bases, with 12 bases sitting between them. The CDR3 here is CASSTWSSNYGYTF. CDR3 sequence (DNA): TGTGCCAGCAGTACGTGGAGTTCCAACTATGGCTACACCTTC.

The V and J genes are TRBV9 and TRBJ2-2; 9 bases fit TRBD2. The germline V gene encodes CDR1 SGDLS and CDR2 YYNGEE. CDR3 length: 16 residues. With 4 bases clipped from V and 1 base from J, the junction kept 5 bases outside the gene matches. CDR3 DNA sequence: TGTGCCAGCAGCACAGGACTAGCGCAGAACACCGGGGAGCTGTTTTTT. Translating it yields CASSTGLAQNTGELFF.

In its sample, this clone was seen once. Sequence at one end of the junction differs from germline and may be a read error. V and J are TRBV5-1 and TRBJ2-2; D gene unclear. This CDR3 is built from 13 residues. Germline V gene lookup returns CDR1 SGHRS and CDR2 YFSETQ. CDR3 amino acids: CASSPTNAGELFF. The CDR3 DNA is TGCGCCAGCAGCCCGACGAACGCCGGGGAGCTGTTTTTT.

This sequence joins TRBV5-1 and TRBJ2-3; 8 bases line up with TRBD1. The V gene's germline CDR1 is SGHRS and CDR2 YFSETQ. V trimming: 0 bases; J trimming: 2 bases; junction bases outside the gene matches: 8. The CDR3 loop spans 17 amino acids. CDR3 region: CASSLGRAQGVTDTQYF. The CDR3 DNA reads TGCGCCAGCAGCTTGGGTCGCGCACAGGGGGTCACAGATACGCAGTATTTT.

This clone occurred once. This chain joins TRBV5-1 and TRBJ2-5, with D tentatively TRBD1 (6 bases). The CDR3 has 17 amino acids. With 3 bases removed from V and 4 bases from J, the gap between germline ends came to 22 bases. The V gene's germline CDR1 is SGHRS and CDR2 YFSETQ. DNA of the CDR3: TGCGCCAGCAGCTCCGGGACAAATATTGATGGGTCAGAGACCCAGTACTTC. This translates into CASSSGTNIDGSETQYF.

The CDR3 DNA reads as TGCGCCAGCAGCTTGGCGGGTACCTATGGCTACACCTTC. Translation gives CASSLAGTYGYTF. V and J are TRBV5-1 and TRBJ1-2; no definite D call. V dropped 0 bases and J dropped 4 bases, with 7 bases sitting between them. Germline lookup yields CDR1 SGHRS and CDR2 YFSETQ. The CDR3 totals 13 residues.

The CDR3 loop is CASSPRTGEETQYF. CDR3 nucleotides: TGTGCCAGCAGCCCCAGGACAGGGGAGGAGACCCAGTACTTC. The chain is built from TRBV7-9 and TRBJ2-5; 9 bases fit TRBD1. The trim removed 5 bases at V and 5 bases at J, leaving 6 bases unmatched. The CDR3 covers 14 residues. Germline-derived CDR1 and CDR2 are SEHNR and FQNEAQ (reference sequence). The variable domain in full, with the rest retrieved from reference TRBV7-9 and TRBJ2-5, is DTGVSQNPRHKITKRGQNVTFRCDPISEHNRLYWYRQTLGQGPEFLTYFQNEAQLEKSRLLSDRFSAERPKGSFSTLEIQRTEQGDSAMYLCASSPRTGEETQYFGPGTRLLVL.

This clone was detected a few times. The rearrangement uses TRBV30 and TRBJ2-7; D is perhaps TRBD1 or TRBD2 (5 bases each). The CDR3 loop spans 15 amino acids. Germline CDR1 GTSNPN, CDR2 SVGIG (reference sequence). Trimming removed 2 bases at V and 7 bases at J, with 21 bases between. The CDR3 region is CAWSPPWDPRREQYF. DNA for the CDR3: TGTGCCTGGAGTCCCCCCTGGGACCCGAGGAGGGAGCAGTACTTC.

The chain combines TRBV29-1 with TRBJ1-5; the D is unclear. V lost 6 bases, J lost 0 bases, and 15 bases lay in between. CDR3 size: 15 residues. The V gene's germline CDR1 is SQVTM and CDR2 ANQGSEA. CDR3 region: CSVADVGYSNQPQHF. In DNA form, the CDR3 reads TGCAGCGTGGCAGATGTAGGGTATAGCAATCAGCCCCAGCATTTT.

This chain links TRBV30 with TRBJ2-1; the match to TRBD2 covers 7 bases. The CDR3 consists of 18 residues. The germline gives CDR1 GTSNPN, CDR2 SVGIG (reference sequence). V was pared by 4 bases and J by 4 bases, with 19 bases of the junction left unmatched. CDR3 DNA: TGTGCCTGGAAATCCCGCTTCATGGGCGGGGAGGGGTACAATGAGCAGTTCTTC. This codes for CAWKSRFMGGEGYNEQFF.

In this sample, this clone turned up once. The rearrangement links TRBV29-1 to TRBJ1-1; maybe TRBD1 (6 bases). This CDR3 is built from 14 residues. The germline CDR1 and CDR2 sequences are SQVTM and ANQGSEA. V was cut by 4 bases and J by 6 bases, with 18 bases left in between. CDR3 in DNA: TGCAGCGTTGCTGAAACAGGGTCGGGTCCTGAAGCTTTCTTT. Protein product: CSVAETGSGPEAFF.

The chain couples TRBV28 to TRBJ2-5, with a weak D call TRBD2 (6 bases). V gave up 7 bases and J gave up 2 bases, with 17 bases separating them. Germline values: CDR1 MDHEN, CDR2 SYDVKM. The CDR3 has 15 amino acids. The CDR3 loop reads CASTNGGSGQETQYF. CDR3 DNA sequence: TGTGCCAGCACCAACGGGGGTAGCGGACAAGAGACCCAGTACTTC.

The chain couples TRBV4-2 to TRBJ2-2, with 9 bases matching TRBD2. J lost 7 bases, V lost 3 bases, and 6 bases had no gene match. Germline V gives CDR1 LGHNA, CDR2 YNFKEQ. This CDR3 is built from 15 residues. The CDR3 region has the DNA TGTGCCAGCAGCCACACAGGGACTAGCAGCGGGGAGCTGTTTTTT. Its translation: CASSHTGTSSGELFF.

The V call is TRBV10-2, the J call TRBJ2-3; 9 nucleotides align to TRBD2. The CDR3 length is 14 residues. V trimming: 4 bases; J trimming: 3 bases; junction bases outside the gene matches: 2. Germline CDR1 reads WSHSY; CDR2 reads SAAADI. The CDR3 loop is CASSALAGTDTQYF. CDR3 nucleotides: TGCGCCAGCAGTGCTCTAGCGGGAACAGATACGCAGTATTTT.

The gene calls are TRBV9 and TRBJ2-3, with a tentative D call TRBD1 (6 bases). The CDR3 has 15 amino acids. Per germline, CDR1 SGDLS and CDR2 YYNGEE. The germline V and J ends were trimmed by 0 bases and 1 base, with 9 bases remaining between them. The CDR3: CASSVGAGGTDTQYF. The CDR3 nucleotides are TGTGCCAGCAGCGTAGGGGCAGGGGGCACAGATACGCAGTATTTT.

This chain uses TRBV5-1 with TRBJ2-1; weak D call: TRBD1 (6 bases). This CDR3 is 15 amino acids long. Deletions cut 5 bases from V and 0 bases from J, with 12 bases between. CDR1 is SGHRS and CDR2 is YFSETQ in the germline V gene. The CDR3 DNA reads TGCGCCAGCAGTTATGACAGGCACTCCTACAATGAGCAGTTCTTC. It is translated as CASSYDRHSYNEQFF. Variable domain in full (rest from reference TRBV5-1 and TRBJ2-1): KAGVTQTPRYLIKTRGQQVTLSCSPISGHRSVSWYQQTPGQGLQFLFEYFSETQRNKGNFPGRFSGRQFSNSRSEMNVSTLELGDSALYLCASSYDRHSYNEQFFGPGTRLTVL.

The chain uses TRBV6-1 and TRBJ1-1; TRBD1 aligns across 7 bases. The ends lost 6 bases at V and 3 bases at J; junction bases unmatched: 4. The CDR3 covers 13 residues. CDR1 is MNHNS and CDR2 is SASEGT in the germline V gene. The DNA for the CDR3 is TGTGCCAGCAGATCAGGGGGACACACTGAAGCTTTCTTT. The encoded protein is CASRSGGHTEAFF.